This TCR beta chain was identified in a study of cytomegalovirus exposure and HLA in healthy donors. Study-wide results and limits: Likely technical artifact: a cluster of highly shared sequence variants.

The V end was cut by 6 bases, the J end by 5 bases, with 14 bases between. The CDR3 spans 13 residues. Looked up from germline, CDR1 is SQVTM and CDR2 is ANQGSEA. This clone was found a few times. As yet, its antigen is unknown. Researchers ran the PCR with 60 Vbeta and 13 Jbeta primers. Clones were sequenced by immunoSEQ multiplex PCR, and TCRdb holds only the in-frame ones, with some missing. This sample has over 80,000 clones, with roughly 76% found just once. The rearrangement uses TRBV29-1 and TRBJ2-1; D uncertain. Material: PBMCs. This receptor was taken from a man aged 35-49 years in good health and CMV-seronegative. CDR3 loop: CSVNLNPHNEQFF. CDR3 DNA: TGCAGCGTGAACTTAAACCCCCACAATGAGCAGTTCTTC.